This T cell receptor beta chain derives from a study of spatial heterogeneity in lung cancer. Overall study results and limits: Compared with follow-up, resection was when ubiquitous expanded tumor TCRs appeared in blood more.

The time point denotes: sample taken at primary tumor resection. Tumor, nontumor lung or frozen PBMC supplied whole RNA, sequenced without sorting. This clonotype was counted at least ten times. Its antigen remains unknown. At one boundary the junction diverges from the germline segment, which might be a read error. The CDR3 extends over 14 amino acids. Germline V gives CDR1 DFQATT, CDR2 SNEGSKA (reference sequence). TCRdb used MiXCR to reprocess the 5' RACE reads, holding one entry per CDR3 protein. This table holds 23,000 or so distinct CDR3 sequences, approximately 7.2% found once. The sequencing used PBMCs, collected at surgery. The chain is built from TRBV20-1 and TRBJ1-2, with a tentative D call TRBD1 (6 bases). The sequence was obtained from a male donor with early-stage non-small cell lung cancer. CDR3 nucleotide sequence: TGCAGTGCCAGAGGAACAGGGCACGACTATGGCTACACCTTC. Translated: CSARGTGHDYGYTF.